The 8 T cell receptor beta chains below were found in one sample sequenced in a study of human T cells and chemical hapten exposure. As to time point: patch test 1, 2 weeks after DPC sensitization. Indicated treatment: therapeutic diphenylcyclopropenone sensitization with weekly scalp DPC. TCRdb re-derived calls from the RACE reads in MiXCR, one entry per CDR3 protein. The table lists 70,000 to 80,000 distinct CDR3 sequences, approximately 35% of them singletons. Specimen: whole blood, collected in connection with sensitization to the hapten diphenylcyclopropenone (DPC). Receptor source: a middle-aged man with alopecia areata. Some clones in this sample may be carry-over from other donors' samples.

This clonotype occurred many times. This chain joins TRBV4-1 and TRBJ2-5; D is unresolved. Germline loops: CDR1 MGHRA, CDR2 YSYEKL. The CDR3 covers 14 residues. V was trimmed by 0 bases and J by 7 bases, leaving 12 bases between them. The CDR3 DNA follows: TGCGCCAGCAGCCAAGATCCCCGATCCGGGACCCAGTACTTC. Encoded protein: CASSQDPRSGTQYF.

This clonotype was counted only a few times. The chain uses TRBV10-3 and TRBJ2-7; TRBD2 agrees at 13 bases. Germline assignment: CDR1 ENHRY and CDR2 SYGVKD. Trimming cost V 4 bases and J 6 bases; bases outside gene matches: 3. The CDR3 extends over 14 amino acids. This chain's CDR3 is CAISGTSGSAEQYF. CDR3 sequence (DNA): TGTGCCATCAGTGGGACTAGCGGGAGTGCCGAGCAGTACTTC.

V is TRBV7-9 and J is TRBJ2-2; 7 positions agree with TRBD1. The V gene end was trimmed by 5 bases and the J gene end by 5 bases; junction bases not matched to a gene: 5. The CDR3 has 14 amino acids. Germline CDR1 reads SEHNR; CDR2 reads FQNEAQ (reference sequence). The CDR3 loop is CASSPSTGTGELFF. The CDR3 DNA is TGTGCCAGCAGCCCCTCGACAGGGACCGGGGAGCTGTTTTTT. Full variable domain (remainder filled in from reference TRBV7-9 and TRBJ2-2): DTGVSQNPRHKITKRGQNVTFRCDPISEHNRLYWYRQTLGQGPEFLTYFQNEAQLEKSRLLSDRFSAERPKGSFSTLEIQRTEQGDSAMYLCASSPSTGTGELFFGEGSRLTVL.

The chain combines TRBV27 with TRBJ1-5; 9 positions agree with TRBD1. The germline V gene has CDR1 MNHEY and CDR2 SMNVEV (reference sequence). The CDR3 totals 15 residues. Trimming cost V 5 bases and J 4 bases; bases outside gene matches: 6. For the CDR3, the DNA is TGTGCCAGCAGTCAAGACAGGGGGTTTAATCAGCCCCAGCATTTT. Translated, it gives CASSQDRGFNQPQHF.

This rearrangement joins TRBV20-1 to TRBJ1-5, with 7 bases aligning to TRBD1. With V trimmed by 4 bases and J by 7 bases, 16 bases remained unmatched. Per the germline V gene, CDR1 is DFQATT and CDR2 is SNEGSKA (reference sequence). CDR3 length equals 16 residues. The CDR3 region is CSATIPGRGQRQPQHF. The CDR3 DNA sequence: TGCAGTGCTACGATCCCGGGGAGGGGGCAGCGACAGCCCCAGCATTTT.

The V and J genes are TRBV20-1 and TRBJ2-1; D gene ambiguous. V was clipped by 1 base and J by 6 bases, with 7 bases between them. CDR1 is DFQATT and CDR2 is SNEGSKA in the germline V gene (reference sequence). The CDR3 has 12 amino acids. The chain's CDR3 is CSARGQSNEQFF. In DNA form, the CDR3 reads TGCAGTGCTAGAGGGCAAAGCAATGAGCAGTTCTTC.

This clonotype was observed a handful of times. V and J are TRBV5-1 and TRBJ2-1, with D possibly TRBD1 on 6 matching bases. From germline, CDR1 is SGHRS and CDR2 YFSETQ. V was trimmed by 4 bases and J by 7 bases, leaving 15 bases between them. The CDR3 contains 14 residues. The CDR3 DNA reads TGCGCCAGCAGCCCCGACGCTAGGGGGAATGAGCAGTTCTTC. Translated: CASSPDARGNEQFF.

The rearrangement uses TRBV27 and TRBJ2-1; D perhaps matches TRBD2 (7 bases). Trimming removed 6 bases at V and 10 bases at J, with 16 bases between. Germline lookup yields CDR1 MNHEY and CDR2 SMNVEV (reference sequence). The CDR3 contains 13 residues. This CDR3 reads CASSRRGEGEQFF. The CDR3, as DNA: TGTGCCAGCAGCCGGAGGGGGGAGGGAGAGCAGTTCTTC.